This T cell receptor (beta chain) was identified during a study of shared clonotypes between healthy human individuals. Study overall: Aged between 18 and 49, the donors were a couple of women and three men. General observations from the study: There were few donors, and this limited the genetic and exposure-history diversity represented.

V shed 0 bases and J shed 1 base, with 13 bases lying between them. The germline CDR1 and CDR2 sequences are SQVTM and ANQGSEA. CDR3 size: 16 residues. Assay: immunoSEQ multiplex PCR; the TCRdb copy retains only in-frame clones and omits some. The table shows roughly 2.5 million clones, with roughly nine tenths occurring only once. On this clone: Its antigen is undetermined.

The sequence derives from a man aged 18 to 30 in good health. Sequences were obtained from naive CD4+ T cells sorted from blood. Subset described: CD45RA+ positively selected. This rearrangement joins TRBV29-1 to TRBJ1-3, with unresolved D. CDR3 sequence: CSVEESGRVSGNTIYF. CDR3 coding DNA: TGCAGCGTTGAAGAGTCGGGGAGAGTATCTGGAAACACCATATATTTT.